The entry that follows covers one TCR beta chain sequence. A read error may account for a junction end that differs from germline. These data come from a study of blood T cell repertoires in COVID-19. There are 17 residues in the CDR3. Germline CDR1 and CDR2: SGHDT and YYEEEE. Sequencing used immunoSEQ multiplex PCR; TCRdb keeps in-frame clones, though not all of them. Altogether about 210,000 clones are present, roughly nine tenths being singletons, with the ten largest covering 0.72%. The sequenced sample consisted of peripheral blood. This chain links TRBV5-6 with TRBJ2-5; tentative D call: TRBD1 (5 bases). This clonotype originated in a middle-aged man with acute or convalescent COVID-19. In DNA, the CDR3 is TGTGCCAGCAGCTTGGGGTACAGGCTTCAGGACCAAGAGGCCCAGTACTTC. Protein product: CASSLGYRLQDQEAQYF. Variable domain in full (rest from reference TRBV5-6 and TRBJ2-5): DAGVTQSPTHLIKTRGQQVTLRCSPKSGHDTVSWYQQALGQGPQFIFQYYEEEERQRGNFPDRFSGHQFPNYSSELNVNALLLGDSALYLCASSLGYRLQDQEAQYFGPGTRLLVL.